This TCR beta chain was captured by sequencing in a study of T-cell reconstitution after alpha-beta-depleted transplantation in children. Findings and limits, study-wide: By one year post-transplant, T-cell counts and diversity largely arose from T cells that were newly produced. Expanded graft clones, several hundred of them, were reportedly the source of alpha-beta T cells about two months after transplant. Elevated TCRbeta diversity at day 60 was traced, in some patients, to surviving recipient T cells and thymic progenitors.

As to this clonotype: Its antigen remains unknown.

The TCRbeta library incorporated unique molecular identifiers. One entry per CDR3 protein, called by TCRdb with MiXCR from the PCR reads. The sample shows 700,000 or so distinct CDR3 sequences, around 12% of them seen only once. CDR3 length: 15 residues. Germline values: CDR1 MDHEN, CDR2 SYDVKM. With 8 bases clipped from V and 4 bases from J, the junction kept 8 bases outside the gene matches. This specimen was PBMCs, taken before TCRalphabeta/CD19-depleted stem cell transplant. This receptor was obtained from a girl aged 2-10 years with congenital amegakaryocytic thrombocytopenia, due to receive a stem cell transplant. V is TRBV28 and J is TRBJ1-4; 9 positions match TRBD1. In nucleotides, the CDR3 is TGTGCCAGCTGCTTCCCGGGACAGGGTAATGAAAAACTGTTTTTT. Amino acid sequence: CASCFPGQGNEKLFF.